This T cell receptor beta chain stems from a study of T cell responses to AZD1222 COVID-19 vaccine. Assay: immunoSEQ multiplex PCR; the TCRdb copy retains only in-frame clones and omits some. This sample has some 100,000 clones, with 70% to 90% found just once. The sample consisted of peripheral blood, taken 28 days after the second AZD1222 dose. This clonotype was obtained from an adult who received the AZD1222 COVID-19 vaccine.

The CDR3 loop reads CASSSLASSTDTQYF. In nucleotides, the CDR3 is TGTGCCAGCAGCTCCCTCGCCAGTAGCACAGATACGCAGTATTTT. The genes are TRBV7-3 and TRBJ2-3; no reliable D call. V gave up 4 bases and J gave up 0 bases, with 11 bases separating them. This CDR3 has 15 residues. From germline, CDR1 is SGHTA and CDR2 FQGTGA.